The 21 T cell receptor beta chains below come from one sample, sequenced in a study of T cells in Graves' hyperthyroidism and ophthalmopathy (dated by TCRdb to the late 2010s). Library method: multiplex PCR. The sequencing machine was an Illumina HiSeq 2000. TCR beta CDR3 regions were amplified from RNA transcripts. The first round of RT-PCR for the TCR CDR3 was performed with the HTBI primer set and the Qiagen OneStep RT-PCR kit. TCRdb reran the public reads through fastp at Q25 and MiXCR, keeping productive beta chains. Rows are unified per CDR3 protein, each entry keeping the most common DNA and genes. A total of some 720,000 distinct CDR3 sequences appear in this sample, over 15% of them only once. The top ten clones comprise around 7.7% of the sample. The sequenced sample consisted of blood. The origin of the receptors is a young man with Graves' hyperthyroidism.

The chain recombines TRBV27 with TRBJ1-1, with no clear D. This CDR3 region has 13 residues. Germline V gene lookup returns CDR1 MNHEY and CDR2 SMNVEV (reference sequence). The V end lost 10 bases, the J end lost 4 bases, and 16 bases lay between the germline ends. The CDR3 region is CATPPGRGTEAFF. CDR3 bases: TGTGCCACCCCCCCCGGCCGGGGCACTGAAGCTTTCTTT.

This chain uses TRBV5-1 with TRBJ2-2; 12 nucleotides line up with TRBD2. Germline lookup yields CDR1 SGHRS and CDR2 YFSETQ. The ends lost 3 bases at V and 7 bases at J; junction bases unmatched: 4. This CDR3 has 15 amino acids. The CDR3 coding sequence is TGCGCCAGCAGCTGGACTAGCGGGAACCTCGGGGAGCTGTTTTTT. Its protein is CASSWTSGNLGELFF.

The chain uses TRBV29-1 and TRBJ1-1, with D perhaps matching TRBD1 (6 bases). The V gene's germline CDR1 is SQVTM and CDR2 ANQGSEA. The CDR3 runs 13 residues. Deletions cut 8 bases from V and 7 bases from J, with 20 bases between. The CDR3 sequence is CSTRQDTELEAFF. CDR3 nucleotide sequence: TGCAGCACCCGACAGGATACCGAGCTTGAAGCTTTCTTT.

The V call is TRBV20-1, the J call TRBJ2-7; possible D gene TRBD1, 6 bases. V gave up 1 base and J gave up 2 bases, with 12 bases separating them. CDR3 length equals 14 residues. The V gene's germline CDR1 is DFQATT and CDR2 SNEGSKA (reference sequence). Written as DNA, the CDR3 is TGCAGTGCTAGAGCCGGGACAAGACCCTACGAGCAGTACTTC. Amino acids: CSARAGTRPYEQYF.

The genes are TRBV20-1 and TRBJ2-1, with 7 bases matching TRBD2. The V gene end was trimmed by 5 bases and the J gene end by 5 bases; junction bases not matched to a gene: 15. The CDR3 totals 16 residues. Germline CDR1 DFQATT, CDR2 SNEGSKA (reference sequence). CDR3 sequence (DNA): TGCAGTGCTGGAACCCTATGGGGGGGGGATGACAATGAGCAGTTCTTC. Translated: CSAGTLWGGDDNEQFF.

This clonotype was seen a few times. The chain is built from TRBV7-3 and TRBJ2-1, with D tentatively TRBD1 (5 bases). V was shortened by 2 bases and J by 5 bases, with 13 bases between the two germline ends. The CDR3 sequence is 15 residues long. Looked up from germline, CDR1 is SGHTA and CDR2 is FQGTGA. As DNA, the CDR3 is TGTGCCAGCAGCTTAGTGCAAGGGGTAAACAATGAGCAGTTCTTC. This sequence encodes CASSLVQGVNNEQFF.

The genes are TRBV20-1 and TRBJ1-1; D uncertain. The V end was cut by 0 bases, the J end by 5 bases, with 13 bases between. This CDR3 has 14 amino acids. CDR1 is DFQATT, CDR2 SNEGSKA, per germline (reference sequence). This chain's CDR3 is CSARDNSRWTEAFF. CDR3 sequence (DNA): TGCAGTGCTAGAGATAACAGCCGGTGGACTGAAGCTTTCTTT.

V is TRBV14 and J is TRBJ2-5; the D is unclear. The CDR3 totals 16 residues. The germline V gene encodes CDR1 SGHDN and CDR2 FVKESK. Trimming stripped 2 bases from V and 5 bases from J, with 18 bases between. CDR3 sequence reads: CASSQLRTSQGETQYF. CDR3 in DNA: TGTGCCAGCAGCCAACTTCGGACGTCCCAAGGGGAGACCCAGTACTTC. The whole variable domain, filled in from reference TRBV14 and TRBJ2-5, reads EAGVTQFPSHSVIEKGQTVTLRCDPISGHDNLYWYRRVMGKEIKFLLHFVKESKQDESGMPNNRFLAERTGGTYSTLKVQPAELEDSGVYFCASSQLRTSQGETQYFGPGTRLLVL.

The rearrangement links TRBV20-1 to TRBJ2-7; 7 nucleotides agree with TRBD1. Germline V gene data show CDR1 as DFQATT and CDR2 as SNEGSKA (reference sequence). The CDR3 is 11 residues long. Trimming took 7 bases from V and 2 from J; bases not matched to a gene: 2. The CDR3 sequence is CSVQGTYEQYF. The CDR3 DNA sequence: TGCAGTGTACAGGGGACCTACGAGCAGTACTTC.

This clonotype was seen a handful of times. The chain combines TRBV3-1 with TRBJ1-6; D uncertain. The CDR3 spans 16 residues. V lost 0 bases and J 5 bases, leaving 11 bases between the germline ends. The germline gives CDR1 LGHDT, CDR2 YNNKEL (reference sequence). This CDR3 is CASSQDGLGNNSPLHF. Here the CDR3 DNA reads TGTGCCAGCAGCCAAGATGGTCTCGGAAATAATTCACCCCTCCACTTT.

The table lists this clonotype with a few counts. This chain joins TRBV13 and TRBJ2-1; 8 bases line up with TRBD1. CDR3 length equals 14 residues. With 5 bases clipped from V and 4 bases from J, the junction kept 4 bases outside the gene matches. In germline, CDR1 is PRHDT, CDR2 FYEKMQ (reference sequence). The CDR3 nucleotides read TGTGCCAGCAGCGTGGGACAGGTGTACAATGAGCAGTTCTTC. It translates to CASSVGQVYNEQFF.

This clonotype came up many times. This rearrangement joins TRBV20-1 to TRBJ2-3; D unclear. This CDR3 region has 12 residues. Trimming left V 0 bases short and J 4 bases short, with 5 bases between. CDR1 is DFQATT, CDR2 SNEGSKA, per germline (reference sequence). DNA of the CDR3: TGCAGTGCTAGAGATAGGGCAGATACGCAGTATTTT. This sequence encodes CSARDRADTQYF.

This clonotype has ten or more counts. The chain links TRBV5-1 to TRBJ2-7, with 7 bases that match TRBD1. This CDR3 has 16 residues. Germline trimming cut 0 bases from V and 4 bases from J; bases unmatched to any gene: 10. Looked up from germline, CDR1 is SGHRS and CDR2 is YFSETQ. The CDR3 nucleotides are TGCGCCAGCAGCTTGGCCAGGGACAGCGGAAGATACGAGCAGTACTTC. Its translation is CASSLARDSGRYEQYF.

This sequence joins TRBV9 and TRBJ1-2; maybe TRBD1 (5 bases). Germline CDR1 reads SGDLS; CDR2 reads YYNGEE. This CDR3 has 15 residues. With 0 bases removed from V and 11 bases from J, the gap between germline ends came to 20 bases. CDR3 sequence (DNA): TGTGCCAGCAGCGTAGACAGCGGGACGGCGGGCAAGTACACCTTC. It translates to CASSVDSGTAGKYTF.

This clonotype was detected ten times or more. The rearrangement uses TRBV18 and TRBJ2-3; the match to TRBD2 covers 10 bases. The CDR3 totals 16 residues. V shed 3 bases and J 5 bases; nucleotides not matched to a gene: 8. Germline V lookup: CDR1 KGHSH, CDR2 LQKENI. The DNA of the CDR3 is TGTGCCAGCTCACCCTCTAGCGGGAGAACACGAGATACGCAGTATTTT. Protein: CASSPSSGRTRDTQYF.

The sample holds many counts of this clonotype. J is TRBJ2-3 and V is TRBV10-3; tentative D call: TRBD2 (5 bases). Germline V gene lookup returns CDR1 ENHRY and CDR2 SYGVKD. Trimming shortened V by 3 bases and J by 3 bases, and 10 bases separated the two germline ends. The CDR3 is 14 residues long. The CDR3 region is CAISDEGGTDTQYF. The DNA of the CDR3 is TGTGCCATCAGTGATGAGGGCGGAACAGATACGCAGTATTTT.

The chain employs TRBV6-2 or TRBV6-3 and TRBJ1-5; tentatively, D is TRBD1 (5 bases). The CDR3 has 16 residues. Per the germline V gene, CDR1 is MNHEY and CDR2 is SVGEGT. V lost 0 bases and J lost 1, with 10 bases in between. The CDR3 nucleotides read TGTGCCAGCAGTTACTCTTCCAGGGCCAGCAATCAGCCCCAGCATTTT. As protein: CASSYSSRASNQPQHF.

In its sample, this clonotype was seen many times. This CDR3 is CASSETWTGGGNEQFF. The CDR3 region has the DNA TGTGCCAGCAGCGAAACGTGGACAGGGGGCGGGAATGAGCAGTTCTTC. The chain uses TRBV2 and TRBJ2-1; 11 bases agree with TRBD1. Germline trimming cut 6 bases from V and 7 bases from J; bases unmatched to any gene: 11. In germline, CDR1 is SNHLY, CDR2 FYNNEI. There are 16 residues in the CDR3.

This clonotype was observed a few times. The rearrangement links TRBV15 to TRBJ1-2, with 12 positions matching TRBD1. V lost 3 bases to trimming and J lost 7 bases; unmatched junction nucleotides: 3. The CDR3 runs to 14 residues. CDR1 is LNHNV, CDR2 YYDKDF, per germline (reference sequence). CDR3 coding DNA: TGTGCCACCAGCAGGGGGACAGGGGGCTTTGGCTACACCTTC. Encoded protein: CATSRGTGGFGYTF.

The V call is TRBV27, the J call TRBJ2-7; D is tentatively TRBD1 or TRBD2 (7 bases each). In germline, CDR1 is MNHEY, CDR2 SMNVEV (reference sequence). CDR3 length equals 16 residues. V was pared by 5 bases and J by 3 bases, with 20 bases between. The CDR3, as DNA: TGTGCCAGCAGTCTCGCCCCCAGGGGGGGATTCTACGAGCAGTACTTC. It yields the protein CASSLAPRGGFYEQYF.

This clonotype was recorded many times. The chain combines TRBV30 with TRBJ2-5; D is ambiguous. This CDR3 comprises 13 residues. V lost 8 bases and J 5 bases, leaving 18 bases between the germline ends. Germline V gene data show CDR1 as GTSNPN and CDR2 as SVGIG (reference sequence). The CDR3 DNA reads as TGTGCCCACACTCGTGGGATCCGGGAGACCCAGTACTTC. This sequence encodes CAHTRGIRETQYF.